These T cell receptor beta chains were read from a single sample in a study of blood T cell repertoires in COVID-19. Some clones are missing from TCRdb's copy, which holds only in-frame ones; the method was immunoSEQ multiplex PCR. The sample contains around 100,000 clones, around 66% of which appear only once. Sequencing was done on a sample of peripheral blood. The receptors here all came from an elderly man with acute or convalescent COVID-19. Both conserved end residues are part of each CDR3. Fields, in order: V gene, clone size, D gene, J gene, CDR3 DNA, CDR3 protein. D genes are given only for firm matches. Clone size appears in some rows only: once, few, many, or a class for an expanded clone.

v_gene: TRBV5-5; abundance: -; d_gene: -; j_gene: TRBJ2-3; CDR3nt: TGTGCCAGCAGCTTTCGCACGCCTTCCCAGGATACGCAGTATTTT; CDR3aa: CASSFRTPSQDTQYF
v_gene: TRBV7-9; abundance: -; d_gene: TRBD2; j_gene: TRBJ2-3; CDR3nt: TGTGCCAGCAGCCTCTCCCTCCAAGGACTAGCGGGAGATACGCAGTATTTT; CDR3aa: CASSLSLQGLAGDTQYF
v_gene: TRBV19; abundance: many; d_gene: TRBD2; j_gene: TRBJ2-1; CDR3nt: TGTGCCAGTAGTATAAGCGGGACTGGTAGTAATGAGCAGTTCTTC; CDR3aa: CASSISGTGSNEQFF
v_gene: TRBV5-1; abundance: -; d_gene: -; j_gene: TRBJ2-3; CDR3nt: TGCGCCAGCAGCTTAGGCGCTAGCTTTCTGACAGATACGCAGTATTTT; CDR3aa: CASSLGASFLTDTQYF
v_gene: TRBV5-4; abundance: -; d_gene: TRBD1; j_gene: TRBJ2-7; CDR3nt: TGTGCCAGCAGCTTGGGGGCAACAGGGGCCGAGCAGTACTTC; CDR3aa: CASSLGATGAEQYF
v_gene: TRBV18; abundance: -; d_gene: -; j_gene: TRBJ1-1; CDR3nt: TGTGCCAGCTCACCAAGTGCAGGGAGGGAGACTGAAGCTTTCTTT; CDR3aa: CASSPSAGRETEAFF
v_gene: TRBV2; abundance: -; d_gene: -; j_gene: TRBJ1-5; CDR3nt: TGTGCCAGCCGCACAGGGACGTTGAGCAATCAGCCCCAGCATTTT; CDR3aa: CASRTGTLSNQPQHF
v_gene: TRBV19; abundance: once; d_gene: TRBD2; j_gene: TRBJ2-1; CDR3nt: TGTGCCAGTACCCGAGCGGGAGGGGTATACAATGAGCAGTTCTTC; CDR3aa: CASTRAGGVYNEQFF
v_gene: TRBV11-2; abundance: -; d_gene: TRBD2; j_gene: TRBJ2-3; CDR3nt: TGTGCCAGCAGCGCAAGCGGGAGCCACACAGATACGCAGTATTTT; CDR3aa: CASSASGSHTDTQYF
v_gene: TRBV12-3/TRBV12-4; abundance: -; d_gene: TRBD1; j_gene: TRBJ2-7; CDR3nt: TGTGCCAGCAGCCATGGACAGGGAAGCAAGTACTTC; CDR3aa: CASSHGQGSKYF
v_gene: TRBV7-6; abundance: -; d_gene: -; j_gene: TRBJ2-1; CDR3nt: TGTGCCAGCAGCTTACAGCTAGGATTGGGCAATGAGCAGTTCTTC; CDR3aa: CASSLQLGLGNEQFF
v_gene: TRBV28; abundance: few; d_gene: -; j_gene: TRBJ1-6; CDR3nt: TGTGCCAGCAGTTTCCCTAGCTCCTATAATTCACCCCTCCACTTT; CDR3aa: CASSFPSSYNSPLHF
v_gene: TRBV5-1; abundance: -; d_gene: -; j_gene: TRBJ2-1; CDR3nt: TGCGCCAGCAGCCCGCTGGCAGGCCACAATGAGCAGTTCTTC; CDR3aa: CASSPLAGHNEQFF
v_gene: TRBV24-1; abundance: once; d_gene: -; j_gene: TRBJ1-1; CDR3nt: TGTGCCACCAGTGATTCCCGGGGGGGTATGAACACTGAAGCTTTCTTT; CDR3aa: CATSDSRGGMNTEAFF
v_gene: TRBV5-1; abundance: once; d_gene: -; j_gene: TRBJ2-1; CDR3nt: TGCGCCAGCAGCTTTCAGGGTTCCTACAATGAGCAGTTCTTC; CDR3aa: CASSFQGSYNEQFF